The T cell receptor (beta chain) under discussion was sequenced for a study of blood T cell repertoires in COVID-19. Only in-frame clones appear in the TCRdb table, and some are missing; sequencing was by immunoSEQ multiplex PCR. The data show over 100,000 clones, approximately 80% seen once. CDR1 and CDR2 (germline): SGHRS, YFSETQ. With 4 bases clipped from V and 7 bases from J, the junction kept 9 bases outside the gene matches. There are 14 residues in the CDR3. V and J are TRBV5-1 and TRBJ2-5; 8 bases line up with TRBD1. This TCR derives from a woman older than 75 with acute or convalescent COVID-19. Sequences were obtained from peripheral blood. The CDR3 loop reads CASSLRTGQVTQYF. The CDR3 DNA reads TGCGCCAGCAGCCTCCGGACAGGGCAGGTGACCCAGTACTTC. The full variable domain, with the rest looked up from reference TRBV5-1 and TRBJ2-5, is KAGVTQTPRYLIKTRGQQVTLSCSPISGHRSVSWYQQTPGQGLQFLFEYFSETQRNKGNFPGRFSGRQFSNSRSEMNVSTLELGDSALYLCASSLRTGQVTQYFGPGTRLLVL.